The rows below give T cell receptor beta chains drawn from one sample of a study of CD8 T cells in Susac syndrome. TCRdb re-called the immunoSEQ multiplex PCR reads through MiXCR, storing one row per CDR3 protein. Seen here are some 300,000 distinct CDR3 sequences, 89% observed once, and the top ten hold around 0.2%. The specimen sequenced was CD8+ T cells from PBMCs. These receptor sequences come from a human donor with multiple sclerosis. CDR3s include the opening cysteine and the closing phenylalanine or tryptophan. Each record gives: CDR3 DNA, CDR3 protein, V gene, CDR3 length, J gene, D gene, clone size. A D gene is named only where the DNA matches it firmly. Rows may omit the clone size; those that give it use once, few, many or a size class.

CDR3nt: TGTGCCAGCAGCGAATTAAACAGGCCTGAAGCTTTCTTT; CDR3aa: CASSELNRPEAFF; v_gene: TRBV12-3/TRBV12-4; len: 13; j_gene: TRBJ1-1; d_gene: .; abundance: once
CDR3nt: TGCGCCAGCAGCCAGCCGGGACAGGGGGGTTACGAGCAGTACTTC; CDR3aa: CASSQPGQGGYEQYF; v_gene: TRBV4-1; len: 15; j_gene: TRBJ2-7; d_gene: TRBD1; abundance: .
CDR3nt: TGTGCCAGCAGTAAACAGGGAGGCTATGGCTACACCTTC; CDR3aa: CASSKQGGYGYTF; v_gene: TRBV25-1; len: 13; j_gene: TRBJ1-2; d_gene: .; abundance: .
CDR3nt: TGTGCCAGCAGCGTAGAAGGGATGGGGGAGACCCAGTACTTC; CDR3aa: CASSVEGMGETQYF; v_gene: TRBV9; len: 14; j_gene: TRBJ2-5; d_gene: .; abundance: .
CDR3nt: TGTGCCAGCAGCCGAGAACTAATGGCAGAGCAATACAATGAGCAGTTCTTC; CDR3aa: CASSRELMAEQYNEQFF; v_gene: TRBV7-8; len: 17; j_gene: TRBJ2-1; d_gene: .; abundance: .
CDR3nt: TGTGCCAGCAGTGACGGGACTAGGGCCTACGAGCAGTACTTC; CDR3aa: CASSDGTRAYEQYF; v_gene: TRBV27; len: 14; j_gene: TRBJ2-7; d_gene: TRBD2; abundance: .
CDR3nt: TGTGCCAGCAGTACGACAGGGTTTGAAGAGACCCAGTACTTC; CDR3aa: CASSTTGFEETQYF; v_gene: TRBV12-3/TRBV12-4; len: 14; j_gene: TRBJ2-5; d_gene: TRBD1; abundance: .
CDR3nt: TGTGCCAGCAGCCAAGATTCGGAGGGGACCCCCGGGCAGTACTTC; CDR3aa: CASSQDSEGTPGQYF; v_gene: TRBV4-2; len: 15; j_gene: TRBJ2-7; d_gene: .; abundance: once
CDR3nt: TGTGCCAGCAGTTACGGGTCTACAGGGGTGACAGATACGCAGTATTTT; CDR3aa: CASSYGSTGVTDTQYF; v_gene: TRBV6-5; len: 16; j_gene: TRBJ2-3; d_gene: TRBD1; abundance: .
CDR3nt: TGCAGTGCCTCAGGGGACAGTAAAAATTCACCCCTCCACTTT; CDR3aa: CSASGDSKNSPLHF; v_gene: TRBV20-1; len: 14; j_gene: TRBJ1-6; d_gene: TRBD1; abundance: .
CDR3nt: TGTGCCATCAGTGAGTCAGGTGGGGTGACCACTGAAGCTTTCTTT; CDR3aa: CAISESGGVTTEAFF; v_gene: TRBV10-3; len: 15; j_gene: TRBJ1-1; d_gene: .; abundance: .
CDR3nt: TGTGCCAGCAGCAACCCTGTTGAGTGGTCGGGTGAGCAGTTCTTC; CDR3aa: CASSNPVEWSGEQFF; v_gene: TRBV12-3/TRBV12-4; len: 15; j_gene: TRBJ2-1; d_gene: .; abundance: once